The rows below give T cell receptor beta chains drawn from one sample of a study of T cell responses to AZD1222 COVID-19 vaccine. Generated by immunoSEQ multiplex PCR, the TCRdb table keeps only in-frame clones and is missing some. The data contain about 42,000 clones, roughly 88% of them singletons. The sequencing used peripheral blood, collected 28 days after the second AZD1222 dose. The receptors stem from an adult who received the AZD1222 COVID-19 vaccine. The CDR3 runs from the conserved cysteine through the conserved F or W. A D gene is named only where the DNA matches it firmly. A clone size is listed for some rows: how often the clone was seen (once, few, many), or a class if it is expanded.

TGTGCCACCAGCAACAGTAGGACCGACGTCTACTTC	CATSNSRTDVYF	-	TRBJ2-7	TRBV15	few
TGTGCCAGCAGCAGAGGGGACGGAACTAATGAAAAACTGTTTTTT	CASSRGDGTNEKLFF	-	TRBJ1-4	TRBV6-5	-
TGTGCCAGCAGCCCGGGGTCCTGGGACCAGTACTTC	CASSPGSWDQYF	-	TRBJ2-5	TRBV12-3/TRBV12-4	-
TGTGCCAGCAGCCAAGTACCCAGGGGGCCAGATACGCAGTATTTT	CASSQVPRGPDTQYF	TRBD1	TRBJ2-3	TRBV14	-
TGTGCCAGCAGGGAAGGGACTCTGGAGGGCTATGGCTACACCTTC	CASREGTLEGYGYTF	-	TRBJ1-2	TRBV2	few
TGTGCCACCCACAATCGTAACTATGGCTACACCTTC	CATHNRNYGYTF	-	TRBJ1-2	TRBV6-5	-
TGTGCCATCAGTAAGGGGGCGAATGGCTACACCTTC	CAISKGANGYTF	TRBD1	TRBJ1-2	TRBV10-3	-
TGTGCCAGCAGCCAGGTGGCAGCCGAATATAGCAATCAGCCCCAGCATTTT	CASSQVAAEYSNQPQHF	-	TRBJ1-5	TRBV21-1	-
TGCGCCAGCAGCTTAGGAGGTTCAGATACGCAGTATTTT	CASSLGGSDTQYF	-	TRBJ2-3	TRBV5-1	-
TGCAGCCTTGGGGGAGGGGTTGGTGATACGCAGTATTTT	CSLGGGVGDTQYF	TRBD2	TRBJ2-3	TRBV29-1	-
TGTGCCAGCAGTACAGGACCTTATGGCTACACCTTC	CASSTGPYGYTF	-	TRBJ1-2	TRBV6-5	-
TGTGCCAGCAGCTTAGACGTCAGGGGACGGTCACCCCTCCACTTT	CASSLDVRGRSPLHF	-	TRBJ1-6	TRBV11-2	-
TGTGCCAGCAGCCGGGGGTACGAGCAGTACTTC	CASSRGYEQYF	-	TRBJ2-7	TRBV5-6	-
TGTGCCAGTAGTCCGGCTAGGGGACTGACGCAGTATTTT	CASSPARGLTQYF	-	TRBJ2-3	TRBV19	-
TGTGCCAGCAGTTACGGCACACCCTCAGACGGCTACACCTTC	CASSYGTPSDGYTF	-	TRBJ1-2	TRBV6-6	few
TGCAGTGCAACGGACGAGGTAAAACTGTTTTTT	CSATDEVKLFF	-	TRBJ1-4	TRBV20-1	-
TGTGCCTGGAGCCAAATGGGCTACGAGCAGTACTTC	CAWSQMGYEQYF	-	TRBJ2-7	TRBV30	-
TGTGCCAGCTCATCAACAGGGATCACCGGGGAGCTGTTTTTT	CASSSTGITGELFF	-	TRBJ2-2	TRBV18	-
TGTGCCAGCTCATCGTCGGGGACCCTAGGCTACACCTTC	CASSSSGTLGYTF	-	TRBJ1-2	TRBV18	-
TGTGCCAGCAGTGGCCGAGGGACAGGGCCACGGAATCAGCCCCAGCATTTT	CASSGRGTGPRNQPQHF	TRBD1	TRBJ1-5	TRBV6-2/TRBV6-3	once
TGTGCCAGCAGCAAATTTTGTGGGAGCTATGGCTACACCTTC	CASSKFCGSYGYTF	-	TRBJ1-2	TRBV21-1	-
TGTGCCAGCAGCGTAGGCCCCCCCAGGGCGAAAGGCGGGGAGCTGTTTTTT	CASSVGPPRAKGGELFF	-	TRBJ2-2	TRBV9	-
TGTGCCAGCGGACAGAGAAACACTGAAGCTTTCTTT	CASGQRNTEAFF	-	TRBJ1-1	TRBV25-1	few
TGCAGTGCTAGTTCTTCTTACGCGCCCGGGGAGCTGTTTTTT	CSASSSYAPGELFF	-	TRBJ2-2	TRBV20-1	few
TGTGCCAGCAGCTTAGTTCCCGCGGGGGAGCAGTTCTTC	CASSLVPAGEQFF	-	TRBJ2-1	TRBV7-2	-
TGTGCCAGCAGCCAAGATAGACGGTCCTACGAGCAGTACTTC	CASSQDRRSYEQYF	-	TRBJ2-7	TRBV3-1/TRBV3-2	once
TGTGCCAGCAGTCCCCGCCCGGGAGACATCACTGAAGCTTTCTTT	CASSPRPGDITEAFF	-	TRBJ1-1	TRBV6-5	-
TGTGCCAGCTCACCCAGGAGGGACAGGGTCTACGAGCAGTACTTC	CASSPRRDRVYEQYF	TRBD1	TRBJ2-7	TRBV18	once
TGTGCCAGCAGCCGATTCCCCACCTACAATGAGCAGTTCTTC	CASSRFPTYNEQFF	-	TRBJ2-1	TRBV3-1/TRBV3-2	-
TGTGCCAGCAGTCAGGGGACCATCAATGAGCAGTTCTTC	CASSQGTINEQFF	-	TRBJ2-1	TRBV6-6	-
TGCGCCAGCAGCGACGGAGACAATCAGCCCCAGCATTTT	CASSDGDNQPQHF	-	TRBJ1-5	TRBV5-1	-
TGTGCCAGCAGCTTAGAACAGGGGACTGAAGCTTTCTTT	CASSLEQGTEAFF	TRBD1	TRBJ1-1	TRBV11-1	-
TGTGCCAGCTCACATCCCCGCGACGGCTCCTACGAGCAGTACTTC	CASSHPRDGSYEQYF	-	TRBJ2-7	TRBV18	-
TGTGCCAGCAGCTCAAGATGGGCCAGGGCAGCTGGGGCCAACGTCCTGACTTTC	CASSSRWARAAGANVLTF	-	TRBJ2-6	TRBV3-1/TRBV3-2	-
TGTGCCAGCAGCCAAGAGATCGGGACAGGCCTTTATTCACCCCTCCACTTT	CASSQEIGTGLYSPLHF	TRBD1	TRBJ1-6	TRBV4-2	few
TGTGCCAGCAGCCAAGAGCAGCAGTCAGATACGCAGTATTTT	CASSQEQQSDTQYF	-	TRBJ2-3	TRBV3-1/TRBV3-2	-
TGTGCCAGCAGCTCCCCAGTGGGACTAGCGGGAGTTTGGAACACCGGGGAGCTGTTTTTT	CASSSPVGLAGVWNTGELFF	TRBD2	TRBJ2-2	TRBV7-6	-
TGTGCCAGCAGCTCAATAACAGGCGTCCAAGAGACCCAGTACTTC	CASSSITGVQETQYF	-	TRBJ2-5	TRBV7-9	-
TGTGCCAGCAGCTTAGTCCTAGCGGGAGGGGCCGGGGAGCTGTTTTTT	CASSLVLAGGAGELFF	TRBD2	TRBJ2-2	TRBV11-1	-
TGTGCCAGCAGCTTAGCCTTGACAGGGTTCACTGAAGCTTTCTTT	CASSLALTGFTEAFF	TRBD1	TRBJ1-1	TRBV7-2	-